This entry is about one T cell receptor beta chain. This clone's antigen is unknown. No qualities accompany the bases; no much larger clone lies one base away. TCRbeta CDR3 regions were amplified from genomic DNA using the immunoSEQ Assay, a bias-controlled multiplex PCR. Per the source publication's procedure: The number of nucleated cells in each sample was estimated by amplification of reference gene primers within the assay. To quantify the absolute abundance of each unique TCRbeta CDR3 rearrangement, sequence reads were collapsed and filtered. For each sample, productive Simpson clonality was calculated as the square root of Simpson's diversity index across productive rearrangements. Not all clones reach the TCRdb copy of this immuneACCESS table, which keeps in-frame sequences only. Checked studies attribute under half of the gap to unresolved V genes and leave the rest unexplained. The V and J calls and the clone size are those of that table, but D and trimming were determined from the DNA. The sample contains under 200,000 clones, about three quarters of them found a single time. 2.8% of the sample rests with the top ten.

The collaborating institutions used their own protocols to collect whole blood in K2EDTA tubes. For TCRbeta analysis, collaborators shipped samples in one of three forms: frozen whole blood, isolated PBMCs, or DNA extracted from either of those sample types. The junction carries 11 bases between V and J, which are trimmed by 5 bases and 2 bases respectively. The CDR3, from cysteine to phenylalanine, totals 15 residues. Of the read, only the CDR3 DNA is kept; its 45 bases are in frame from base 1. Reading the germline V gene gives CDR1 SGHDT and CDR2 YYEEEE. These data originate in a study of blood T cell repertoires in COVID-19 (dated by TCRdb to 2018 to 2020). Notes on the research overall: Samples from collaborators originated in the United States, Italy and Spain and spanned both the acute and convalescent phases of COVID-19. The prospective study material was composed of cDNA or gDNA derived from T cells, B-cell-depleted T cells, or PBMCs. Subjects who had been exposed to COVID-19, were actively infected with it, or had recovered from it provided the deeply sampled blood TCRbeta repertoires that made up the dataset. The repertoires were made available in a free public database intended to serve as a resource for research on the immune response to SARS-CoV-2. The samples were drawn from two sources: the first 160 participants of the ongoing ImmuneRACE study, and over 950 subjects contributed by 6 global collaborators. Sample metadata almost always included a de-identified subject ID, COVID-19 status, age in years and sex. Where HLA class I and class II types were available, the types were taken from metadata supplied by the sample provider, not from assay-based typing.

Study-wide conclusions, independent of this receptor: The amount of clinical and demographic metadata varied by source and participant and was provided uncurated.

This chain is built from TRBV5-6 and TRBJ2-6; the best D guess is TRBD1, with 6 bases matching. Sequencing input: peripheral blood. The receptor was isolated from a man aged 70 or older with acute or convalescent COVID-19. The DNA sequence is as follows: TGTGCCAGCAGGTCCTCAGGGGCTGGGGCCAACGTCCTGACTTTC. This gives the protein CASRSSGAGANVLTF.